This T cell receptor (beta chain) appears in the sequencing data of a study of OX40 agonist ivuxolimab in advanced cancers. The wider study: The dose-escalation group included hepatocellular carcinoma, melanoma, renal cell carcinoma and head and neck cancer. Antecedent anti-PD-1, anti-PD-L1 or anti-CTLA-4 therapy was permissible, with around 40% having received some.

Study conclusions and caveats: Clones of CD4+ and CD8+ blood T cells grew by week 6 at doses of 0.1 to 3.0 mg/kg.

Generated by immunoSEQ multiplex PCR, the TCRdb table keeps only in-frame clones and is missing some. The sample carries about 59,000 clones, 75% to 90% recorded once. The CDR3 runs to 13 residues. V lost 5 bases, J lost 0 bases, and 7 bases lay in between. Looked up from germline, CDR1 is SGHTA and CDR2 is FQGTGA. Worth noting for this clone: Its cognate antigen is unknown.

The sample was CD4+ or CD8+ T cells sorted from blood, taken in a trial of the OX40 agonist ivuxolimab. V gene TRBV7-3 combines with J gene TRBJ1-1; D is ambiguous. The origin of this receptor is an adult with an advanced solid tumor such as melanoma, head and neck, liver or kidney cancer. Written as DNA, the CDR3 is TGTGCCAGCAGCGCCAGGTTGAACACTGAAGCTTTCTTT. Its protein product is CASSARLNTEAFF. The full variable domain, with the rest looked up from reference TRBV7-3 and TRBJ1-1, is GAGVSQTPSNKVTEKGKYVELRCDPISGHTALYWYRQSLGQGPEFLIYFQGTGAADDSGLPNDRFFAVRPEGSVSTLKIQRTERGDSAVYLCASSARLNTEAFFGQGTRLTVV.